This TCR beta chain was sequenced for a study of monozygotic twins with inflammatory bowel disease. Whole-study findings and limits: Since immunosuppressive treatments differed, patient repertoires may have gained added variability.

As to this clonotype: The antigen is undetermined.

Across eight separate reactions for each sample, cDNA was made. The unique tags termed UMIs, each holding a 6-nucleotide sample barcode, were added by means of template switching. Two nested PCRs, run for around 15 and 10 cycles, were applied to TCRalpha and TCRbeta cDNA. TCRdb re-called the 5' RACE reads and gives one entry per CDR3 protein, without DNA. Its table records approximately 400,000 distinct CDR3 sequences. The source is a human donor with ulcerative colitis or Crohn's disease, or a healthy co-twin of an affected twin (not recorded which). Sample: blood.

This CDR3 reads CASSPLGPYNEQFF. The chain carries TRBV7-8 and TRBJ2-1; the D call from TCRdb, TRBD1, cannot be confirmed without DNA. There are 14 residues in the CDR3. Germline CDR1 is SGHVS and CDR2 is FQNEAQ.